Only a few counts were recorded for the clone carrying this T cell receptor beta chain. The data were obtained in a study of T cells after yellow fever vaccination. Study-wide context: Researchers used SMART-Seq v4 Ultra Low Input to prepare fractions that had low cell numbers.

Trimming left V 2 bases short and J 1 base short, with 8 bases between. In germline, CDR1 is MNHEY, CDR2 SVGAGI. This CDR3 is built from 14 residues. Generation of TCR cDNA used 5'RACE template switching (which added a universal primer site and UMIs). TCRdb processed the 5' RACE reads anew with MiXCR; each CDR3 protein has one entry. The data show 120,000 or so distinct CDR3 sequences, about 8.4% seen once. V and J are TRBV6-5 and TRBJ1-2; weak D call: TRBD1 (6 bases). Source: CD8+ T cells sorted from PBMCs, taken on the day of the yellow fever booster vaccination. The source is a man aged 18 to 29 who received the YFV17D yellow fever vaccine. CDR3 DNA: TGTGCCAGCAGTTACCACAGGGTTAACTATGGCTACACCTTC. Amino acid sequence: CASSYHRVNYGYTF.